These T cell receptor beta chains were read from a single sample in a study of T cells in Graves' hyperthyroidism and ophthalmopathy. TCRdb re-called the multiplex PCR reads through MiXCR, storing one row per CDR3 protein. The sample lists some 300,000 distinct CDR3 sequences; roughly 20% were seen once. Sequenced material: blood. The receptors come from a man aged 50-59 years with Graves' ophthalmopathy. The CDR3 runs from the conserved cysteine through the conserved F or W. A D gene is named only where the DNA matches it firmly. Clone size is not always given. Where it is, it says once, few, many or a class for expanded clones.

J	D	size	V	CDR3	DNA
TRBJ2-3	NA	many	TRBV7-6	CASSPLDDNTQYF	TGTGCCAGCAGCCCCTTAGATGACAATACGCAGTATTTT
TRBJ2-7	TRBD2	many	TRBV6-1	CASSQTSGMGKQYF	TGTGCCAGCAGCCAGACTAGCGGGATGGGTAAGCAGTACTTC
TRBJ2-7	NA	many	TRBV10-3	CAISERNEQYF	TGTGCCATCAGTGAACGTAACGAGCAGTACTTC
TRBJ2-7	TRBD2	many	TRBV20-1	CSARGGEDYEQYF	TGCAGTGCTAGGGGAGGGGAGGACTACGAGCAGTACTTC
TRBJ2-3	NA	few	TRBV19	CASSTATATTSTDTQYF	TGTGCCAGTAGTACGGCGACAGCAACCACAAGCACAGATACGCAGTATTTT
TRBJ2-5	TRBD2	few	TRBV7-6	CASRNLLGGSQETQYF	TGTGCCAGCAGGAATCTATTAGGCGGGAGTCAAGAGACCCAGTACTTC
TRBJ2-3	TRBD2	NA	TRBV6-1	CASPASGDSGPQYF	TGTGCCAGCCCCGCTAGCGGGGACTCAGGCCCGCAGTATTTT
TRBJ2-3	NA	many	TRBV5-1	CASSLAQGTDTQYF	TGCGCCAGCAGCTTGGCACAGGGCACAGATACGCAGTATTTT
TRBJ1-4	NA	many	TRBV18	CASSRPGSEEKLFF	TGTGCCAGCTCACGGCCGGGGTCAGAGGAAAAACTGTTTTTT
TRBJ2-5	TRBD2	few	TRBV29-1	CSVAISGGGETQYF	TGCAGCGTTGCAATAAGCGGGGGGGGAGAGACCCAGTACTTC
TRBJ2-1	TRBD1	few	TRBV7-3	CASSIGQGLNYNEQFF	TGTGCCAGCAGCATAGGACAGGGTCTAAACTACAATGAGCAGTTCTTC
TRBJ2-7	TRBD1	NA	TRBV6-1	CASGGQGSYEQYF	TGTGCCAGCGGGGGACAGGGGTCCTACGAGCAGTACTTC
TRBJ2-1	NA	many	TRBV30	CAWSLGATYNEQFF	TGTGCCTGGAGTCTGGGGGCCACCTACAATGAGCAGTTCTTC
TRBJ2-3	NA	NA	TRBV19	CASSLRQTDTQYF	TGTGCCAGCAGTCTCAGACAGACAGATACGCAGTATTTT
TRBJ2-7	NA	many	TRBV2	CASSHGPSYEQYF	TGTGCCAGCAGTCACGGACCCTCCTACGAGCAGTACTTC
TRBJ1-1	NA	many	TRBV19	CASSTGYLNTEAFF	TGTGCCAGTAGTACGGGATACCTGAACACTGAAGCTTTCTTT
TRBJ2-7	NA	many	TRBV11-2	CASSLESGKGNYEQYF	TGTGCCAGCAGCCTAGAGAGTGGTAAGGGGAACTACGAGCAGTACTTC
TRBJ1-2	NA	NA	TRBV4-1	CASSQEAGGNYGYTF	TGCGCCAGCAGCCAAGAGGCCGGAGGGAACTATGGCTACACCTTC
TRBJ1-5	NA	NA	TRBV30	CAWTYGQNQPQHF	TGTGCCTGGACATATGGGCAGAATCAGCCCCAGCATTTT
TRBJ2-1	TRBD1	few	TRBV7-2	CASSFGQANEQFF	TGTGCCAGCAGCTTCGGACAGGCCAATGAGCAGTTCTTC